A selection of T cell receptor beta chains follows, all from one sample in a study of cytomegalovirus exposure and HLA in healthy donors. TCRdb keeps only in-frame clones here, not all; method: immunoSEQ multiplex PCR. Among about 120,000 clones, roughly 90% were seen once, and the ten largest hold more than 5%. The sequenced material came from PBMCs. These receptors originate from a woman under 30 in good health and CMV-seropositive. The CDR3 runs from the conserved cysteine through the conserved F or W. A D gene is named only where the DNA matches it firmly. Only part of the rows carry a size: once, few, many, or a class if the clone is expanded.

j_gene: TRBJ1-3; abundance: few; v_gene: TRBV5-4; d_gene: .; CDR3nt: TGTGCCAGCAGCTTGAACAGTCTTGGAAACACCATATATTTT; CDR3aa: CASSLNSLGNTIYF
j_gene: TRBJ2-7; abundance: .; v_gene: TRBV7-8; d_gene: TRBD1; CDR3nt: TGTGCCAGCAGCCCCGGGTATGGGACAGCATCCTACGAGCAGTACTTC; CDR3aa: CASSPGYGTASYEQYF
j_gene: TRBJ2-1; abundance: .; v_gene: TRBV11-3; d_gene: .; CDR3nt: TGTGCCAGCAGCTTAGACGGGGGAAGCTCCTACAATGAGCAGTTCTTC; CDR3aa: CASSLDGGSSYNEQFF
j_gene: TRBJ1-4; abundance: .; v_gene: TRBV18; d_gene: TRBD1; CDR3nt: TGTGCCAGCTCACTACACAGGGGGCCTAATGAAAAACTGTTTTTT; CDR3aa: CASSLHRGPNEKLFF
j_gene: TRBJ2-5; abundance: .; v_gene: TRBV5-4; d_gene: .; CDR3nt: TGTGCCAGCAGAGAACAGGGCCAAGAGACCCAGTACTTC; CDR3aa: CASREQGQETQYF
j_gene: TRBJ1-1; abundance: .; v_gene: TRBV10-3; d_gene: .; CDR3nt: TGTGCCATCAGTGAGTCGGCCCAACACACTGAAGCTTTCTTT; CDR3aa: CAISESAQHTEAFF
j_gene: TRBJ1-4; abundance: .; v_gene: TRBV19; d_gene: TRBD1; CDR3nt: TGTGCCAGTACGGACAGGGTAGCTAATGAAAAACTGTTTTTT; CDR3aa: CASTDRVANEKLFF
j_gene: TRBJ1-2; abundance: .; v_gene: TRBV19; d_gene: TRBD1; CDR3nt: TGTGCCAGTAGGCCACAGGGGGCTTTGTTTGGAAGCTATGGCTACACCTTC; CDR3aa: CASRPQGALFGSYGYTF
j_gene: TRBJ2-1; abundance: .; v_gene: TRBV19; d_gene: .; CDR3nt: TGTGCCAGTAGTTCCTCGGGTCGGCCGGAGCAGTTCTTC; CDR3aa: CASSSSGRPEQFF
j_gene: TRBJ1-5; abundance: .; v_gene: TRBV7-2; d_gene: .; CDR3nt: TGTGCCAGCAGCTTAGACCGGGGAGGCAATCAGCCCCAGCATTTT; CDR3aa: CASSLDRGGNQPQHF
j_gene: TRBJ2-3; abundance: .; v_gene: TRBV1; d_gene: .; CDR3nt: TGCACCAGCAGCCAAGTAGAGCGACTAGCGGGGGCCCGTGCTAGCACAGATACGCAGTATTTT; CDR3aa: CTSSQVERLAGARASTDTQYF
j_gene: TRBJ1-5; abundance: .; v_gene: TRBV7-2; d_gene: .; CDR3nt: TGTGCCAGCGTGCGGGGGGGTAGCAATCAGCCCCAGCATTTT; CDR3aa: CASVRGGSNQPQHF
j_gene: TRBJ1-1; abundance: .; v_gene: TRBV11-2; d_gene: .; CDR3nt: TGTGCCAGCAGCTTATGGGGCGCTGAAGCTTTCTTT; CDR3aa: CASSLWGAEAFF
j_gene: TRBJ2-2; abundance: .; v_gene: TRBV15; d_gene: TRBD1; CDR3nt: TGTGCCACCAGCAGAGATCCACAGGGGAACGGGGAGCTGTTTTTT; CDR3aa: CATSRDPQGNGELFF
j_gene: TRBJ2-5; abundance: .; v_gene: TRBV10-3; d_gene: .; CDR3nt: TGTGCCATCAGGGACTCCGAGGGCCCCCAGTACTTC; CDR3aa: CAIRDSEGPQYF
j_gene: TRBJ2-7; abundance: .; v_gene: TRBV19; d_gene: TRBD1; CDR3nt: TGTGCCAGTAGTACAACAGGGGTAACCTCCTACGAGCAGTACTTC; CDR3aa: CASSTTGVTSYEQYF
j_gene: TRBJ2-3; abundance: .; v_gene: TRBV5-1; d_gene: TRBD1; CDR3nt: TGCGCCAGCAGCCCCGGGACAGGGAGAGATACGCAGTATTTT; CDR3aa: CASSPGTGRDTQYF
j_gene: TRBJ1-5; abundance: .; v_gene: TRBV28; d_gene: .; CDR3nt: TGTGCCAGCAGTTTGAGCCAGCCCCAGCATTTT; CDR3aa: CASSLSQPQHF
j_gene: TRBJ2-1; abundance: .; v_gene: TRBV9; d_gene: TRBD1; CDR3nt: TGTGCCAGCGAGGGACAGGGCAATGAGCAGTTCTTC; CDR3aa: CASEGQGNEQFF
j_gene: TRBJ1-4; abundance: .; v_gene: TRBV2; d_gene: .; CDR3nt: TGTGCCAGCAGTCTTACAGGGTACCCAACTAATGAAAAACTGTTTTTT; CDR3aa: CASSLTGYPTNEKLFF
j_gene: TRBJ2-5; abundance: few; v_gene: TRBV19; d_gene: TRBD1; CDR3nt: TGTGCCAGTAGGGGACAGGGACGGGAGACCCAGTACTTC; CDR3aa: CASRGQGRETQYF
j_gene: TRBJ2-3; abundance: once; v_gene: TRBV9; d_gene: TRBD2; CDR3nt: TGTGCCAGCAGCGTCGGGACTAGCGGGGGGGCAGCAGATACGCAGTATTTT; CDR3aa: CASSVGTSGGAADTQYF
j_gene: TRBJ1-4; abundance: .; v_gene: TRBV6-4; d_gene: .; CDR3nt: TGTGCCAGCAGGGAAGGGACACCAACTAATGAAAAACTGTTTTTT; CDR3aa: CASREGTPTNEKLFF
j_gene: TRBJ1-4; abundance: .; v_gene: TRBV6-1; d_gene: TRBD1; CDR3nt: TGTGCCAGCAGTGGACACCGGGACAGGGGTAATTGGAGGAGTGAAAAACTGTTTTTT; CDR3aa: CASSGHRDRGNWRSEKLFF
j_gene: TRBJ2-1; abundance: .; v_gene: TRBV5-6; d_gene: .; CDR3nt: TGTGCCAGCAGCTTCGGACAGATGCAGTTCTTC; CDR3aa: CASSFGQMQFF
j_gene: TRBJ2-2; abundance: .; v_gene: TRBV18; d_gene: TRBD1; CDR3nt: TGTGCCAGCTCACTCCGACAGGGGGCGCAAACCGGGGAGCTGTTTTTT; CDR3aa: CASSLRQGAQTGELFF
j_gene: TRBJ1-5; abundance: once; v_gene: TRBV2; d_gene: TRBD1; CDR3nt: TGTGCCAGCAGTCCGGGACAGGGGACAAATAGCAATCAGCCCCAGCATTTT; CDR3aa: CASSPGQGTNSNQPQHF
j_gene: TRBJ1-2; abundance: once; v_gene: TRBV28; d_gene: TRBD1; CDR3nt: TGTGCCAGCAGCTCAGGGGGCCTTAACTATGGCTACACCTTC; CDR3aa: CASSSGGLNYGYTF
j_gene: TRBJ2-3; abundance: .; v_gene: TRBV5-4; d_gene: TRBD2; CDR3nt: TGTGCCAGCAAACGTAGCGGGGGGTACACAGATACGCAGTATTTT; CDR3aa: CASKRSGGYTDTQYF
j_gene: TRBJ2-2; abundance: .; v_gene: TRBV11-2; d_gene: .; CDR3nt: TGTGCCAGCACCAATATTAGGACAGCCAACACCGGGGAGCTGTTTTTT; CDR3aa: CASTNIRTANTGELFF
j_gene: TRBJ2-7; abundance: .; v_gene: TRBV5-4; d_gene: .; CDR3nt: TGTGCCAGCAGCCGCCAGGGTGGGTCTGGGGAGCAGTACTTC; CDR3aa: CASSRQGGSGEQYF
j_gene: TRBJ2-7; abundance: once; v_gene: TRBV11-3; d_gene: TRBD2; CDR3nt: TGTGCCAGCAGCTCGCCCCTGGGCGGGAGGGCCGGCGAGCAGTACTTC; CDR3aa: CASSSPLGGRAGEQYF
j_gene: TRBJ1-1; abundance: .; v_gene: TRBV19; d_gene: TRBD1; CDR3nt: TGTGCCAGTAGTTTGGGACAGGGGGCCCCTGGTGGCACTGAAGCTTTCTTT; CDR3aa: CASSLGQGAPGGTEAFF
j_gene: TRBJ2-1; abundance: .; v_gene: TRBV7-7; d_gene: .; CDR3nt: TGTGCTAGCAGGCCTAGAGACAATGAGCAGTTCTTC; CDR3aa: CASRPRDNEQFF
j_gene: TRBJ1-1; abundance: .; v_gene: TRBV7-3; d_gene: .; CDR3nt: TGTGCCAGCAGCTTAGGCCCCAGGCGATTGAGCACTGAAGCTTTCTTT; CDR3aa: CASSLGPRRLSTEAFF
j_gene: TRBJ1-1; abundance: .; v_gene: TRBV9; d_gene: .; CDR3nt: TGTGCCAGCAGCGCGGGACAACGGAACACTGAAGCTTTCTTT; CDR3aa: CASSAGQRNTEAFF
j_gene: TRBJ2-3; abundance: .; v_gene: TRBV7-9; d_gene: TRBD2; CDR3nt: TGTGCCAGCAGCTCCGGACTAGGAGGTTCCGGAGATACGCAGTATTTT; CDR3aa: CASSSGLGGSGDTQYF
j_gene: TRBJ2-7; abundance: few; v_gene: TRBV18; d_gene: TRBD2; CDR3nt: TGTGCCAGCTCACACGGACTAGCGGGCTACGAGCAGTACTTC; CDR3aa: CASSHGLAGYEQYF
j_gene: TRBJ1-1; abundance: few; v_gene: TRBV30; d_gene: TRBD1; CDR3nt: TGTGCCTGGACGTTCCGACGGACAGGGACCACTGAAGCTTTCTTT; CDR3aa: CAWTFRRTGTTEAFF
j_gene: TRBJ2-1; abundance: .; v_gene: TRBV6-5; d_gene: TRBD2; CDR3nt: TGTGCCAGCAGTAGGAGCGGGGGGGATTACAATGAGCAGTTCTTC; CDR3aa: CASSRSGGDYNEQFF
j_gene: TRBJ2-1; abundance: .; v_gene: TRBV11-3; d_gene: .; CDR3nt: TGTGCCAGCAGCTTACTGGCAGCTAGCCACAATGAGCAGTTCTTC; CDR3aa: CASSLLAASHNEQFF
j_gene: TRBJ2-1; abundance: .; v_gene: TRBV7-2; d_gene: TRBD2; CDR3nt: TGTGCCAGCAGCTCTCTATGGTGGACTAGGGAGTACAATGAGCAGTTCTTC; CDR3aa: CASSSLWWTREYNEQFF
j_gene: TRBJ1-1; abundance: .; v_gene: TRBV19; d_gene: .; CDR3nt: TGTGCCAGTAGGTCCACGTCAGGGACTGAAGCTTTCTTT; CDR3aa: CASRSTSGTEAFF
j_gene: TRBJ2-1; abundance: once; v_gene: TRBV13; d_gene: TRBD2; CDR3nt: TGTGCCAGCAGCTTTTTGGCAGGGAGGGACTACAATGAGCAGTTCTTC; CDR3aa: CASSFLAGRDYNEQFF
j_gene: TRBJ2-7; abundance: .; v_gene: TRBV6-5; d_gene: TRBD2; CDR3nt: TGTGCCAGCACATCGGCGGGAGCAGGTGAGCAGTACTTC; CDR3aa: CASTSAGAGEQYF
j_gene: TRBJ1-5; abundance: .; v_gene: TRBV19; d_gene: TRBD1; CDR3nt: TGTGCCAGTAGCTTCGGACAGGTCGCTCCATTTCAGCCCCAGCATTTT; CDR3aa: CASSFGQVAPFQPQHF
j_gene: TRBJ2-2; abundance: .; v_gene: TRBV25-1; d_gene: .; CDR3nt: TGTGCCAGCAGTGAACCGGGGGCCGGGGAGCTGTTTTTT; CDR3aa: CASSEPGAGELFF
j_gene: TRBJ2-3; abundance: .; v_gene: TRBV7-2; d_gene: TRBD1; CDR3nt: TGTGCCAGCAGCCTCTGGACAGGGGGTAGCGCAGATACGCAGTATTTT; CDR3aa: CASSLWTGGSADTQYF
j_gene: TRBJ2-3; abundance: .; v_gene: TRBV7-2; d_gene: .; CDR3nt: TGTGCCAGCAGCTTCCGGGATACGCAGTATTTT; CDR3aa: CASSFRDTQYF
j_gene: TRBJ2-7; abundance: .; v_gene: TRBV4-2; d_gene: TRBD1; CDR3nt: TGTGCCAGCAGCCAAGATGACAGGGTCTACGAGCAGTACTTC; CDR3aa: CASSQDDRVYEQYF
j_gene: TRBJ2-7; abundance: .; v_gene: TRBV19; d_gene: TRBD1; CDR3nt: TGTGCCAGTAGTACCCAACAGGGGGCCTTCTACGAGCAGTACTTC; CDR3aa: CASSTQQGAFYEQYF
j_gene: TRBJ2-3; abundance: .; v_gene: TRBV7-9; d_gene: TRBD2; CDR3nt: TGTGCCAGCAGCCCCAGCGGGGCGGCAGATACGCAGTATTTT; CDR3aa: CASSPSGAADTQYF
j_gene: TRBJ1-2; abundance: few; v_gene: TRBV5-6; d_gene: .; CDR3nt: TGTGCCAGCAGCCTCGAGCGGCGGACAGTTGGTCATGGCTACACCTTC; CDR3aa: CASSLERRTVGHGYTF